Listed here is a single T cell receptor (beta chain). Antigen: not known. The data stem from a study of CXCR3-negative and CXCR3-positive naive CD8 T cells. General study results and limits: With surface CD5 comparable between naive subsets, TCR strength was estimated using properties derived from the TRB CDR3. Naive cells that were CXCR3-positive had more hydrophobic TRB CDR3s (compared with CXCR3-negative naive cells).

Libraries of TRB cDNA were made by 5' RACE and carried UMIs. For each CDR3 protein, TCRdb gives one entry from its re-call of the 5' RACE reads, without DNA. The specimen's table records approximately 120,000 distinct CDR3 sequences. This CDR3 region has 18 residues. Germline CDR1 and CDR2: SGHNT and YENEEA. The clonotype originates from a human donor in good health. Some clones in this sample may be carry-over from other donors' samples. Source material: naive CXCR3+ CD8+ T cells from blood. Indicated subset: CD45RO-CCR7+CD27+CD95- naive CD8+ T cells expressing CXCR3 (TNR3+). This sequence joins TRBV11-3 and TRBJ2-3; the TCRdb call, TRBD2, lacks DNA for checking. CDR3 loop: CASSPGTSGDSSTDTQYF.